The entry that follows covers one T cell receptor (beta chain) sequence. Two consecutive negative NP/OP PCR tests, clearance, or resolved symptoms defined Cohort 3 recovery. The source of the sample is a study of blood T cell repertoires in COVID-19. On the study more broadly: Samples came from the United States, Italy and Spain, spanning acute and convalescent COVID-19. Nucleic acid was either cDNA or gDNA, and it came from T cells, B-cell-depleted T cells, or PBMCs.

Trimming left V 1 base short and J 0 bases short, with 19 bases between. There are 19 residues in the CDR3. Germline V gives CDR1 SEHNR, CDR2 FQNEAQ (reference sequence). Repertoires were generated with immunoSEQ multiplex PCR, while TCRdb's copy carries only in-frame clones and drops some. This sample has about 270,000 clones, with 88% found just once. The receptor was derived from a woman in her 30s who had recovered from COVID-19. The sequenced material came from PBMCs or T cells enriched from blood (not recorded which). V is TRBV7-9 and J is TRBJ2-1; no firm D call. CDR3 residues: CASSLVGSLQSNSYNEQFF. CDR3 DNA: TGTGCCAGCAGCTTAGTTGGTAGCTTGCAATCAAACTCCTACAATGAGCAGTTCTTC.